This TCR beta chain is from a study of molecular identifiers for immune sequencing clone quantification. Via MiXCR, TCRdb re-called the PCR reads, giving one row per CDR3 protein. The sample has about 640,000 distinct CDR3 sequences; just under 20% are singletons. The CDR3 runs 17 residues. Germline CDR1 MNHEY, CDR2 SMNVEV (reference sequence). Trimming removed 1 base from V and 0 bases from J, with 15 bases in between. This chain joins TRBV27 and TRBJ1-2; the D is unclear. The receptor comes from a human donor in good health. Some libraries in this study had Jurkat cell RNA spiked in. Sequences were obtained from naive CD8+ T cells from blood, with Jurkat cell RNA spiked in. Subset meaning: FACS-sorted CD8+CD4-CCR7+CD45RA+ naive T cells. This CDR3 is CASSLFSGQMTNYGYTF. The CDR3 nucleotides are TGTGCCAGCAGTTTATTCAGCGGGCAGATGACTAACTATGGCTACACCTTC.